This T cell receptor beta chain was found in a study of cytomegalovirus exposure and HLA in healthy donors (dated by TCRdb to 2017 to 2019). Background on the whole study: In an earlier analysis of roughly 590 of the donors, about 270 Gb of sequence data and 100 million or so unique TCR beta sequences from about 190 million T cells were reported. Around 330 gigabases of sequencing data and 70 million to 95 million unique TCR sequences made up an early release that covered some 640 HLA-typed donors. Of the 300 to 500 genotyped donors, less than 90% were placed in the genetic ancestry cluster associated with self-reported Caucasian donors. The study aimed to test whether signatures of past pathogen exposure could be identified by cataloging public T cell receptors. The study used immunosequencing to profile the T cell repertoires of 600 to 850 subjects and linked those repertoires to cytomegalovirus serostatus. Along with the roughly 700-subject first cohort, a separate validation cohort of 120 different subjects was used. To predict cytomegalovirus infection status, the study combined high-throughput TCR immunosequencing, statistical association of individual TCRs with disease status, and machine learning. In a later analysis, previously published TCR beta repertoires from 550 to 750 donors were re-analyzed and high-resolution HLA genotyping was added so that TCR occurrence patterns could be studied. In the later analysis, no new phenotypic data were used to find candidate immune exposures; instead, reliance was placed on TCR beta sequences and their occurrence across donors. To decide whether each TCR beta V gene segment behaved as functional or pseudogenic, an earlier analysis of fewer than 750 of the donors relied on high-throughput TCR beta sequencing. Donor age, sex, ethnicity and CMV serostatus were collected together with the repertoire data. A later genetic analysis took genome-wide SNP genotypes for 398 of the 666 donors and used that subset as a discovery cohort. All discovery cohort repertoires had been generated on a single sequencing platform. Class I and class II HLA loci were covered by the typing at four-digit resolution. Typing coverage varied by locus: about 620-640 donors for A, B, C, DRB1 and DQB1; 522 for DQA1; 606 for DPA1; roughly 450 for DPB1. Roughly 5 DR-DQ haplotypes were handled as single units for association and clustering, since linkage in the cohort was strong. Among roughly 370 genotyped donors of the cohort, an average of around 240,000 unique TCR beta nucleotide sequences were sequenced per donor, 15% to 20% of them non-productive. General study outcomes and caveats: Correlated functional status among segregating V segments might be attributable to linkage disequilibrium, but an unknown experimental factor could not be ruled out. A later analysis found that most CMV-associated TCR beta chains appeared HLA-restricted, with HLA associations seemingly driven largely by CMV exposure. A cluster of highly shared sequence variants was judged likely to be a technical artifact of the sequencing pipeline. Roughly uniform sequencing depth across donors was assumed in presence/absence analyses, although this assumption may not hold. Some IMGT-functional V segments, including TRBV6-2 and TRBV6-3, could not be told apart with the 87-base-pair reads, so those segments were excluded. According to a later analysis, parvovirus B19, influenza, CMV and Epstein-Barr virus appeared linked to several top co-occurrence clusters. Specific HLA alleles were associated with 16,951 TCR beta sequences at a false discovery rate of 0.05 in a later analysis. A later analysis found that TCR association rates varied across HLA loci, with DRB1 alleles showing the most associated TCRs and HLA-C alleles the fewest. Because HLA typing was missing for some donors at each locus, association tests included only the typed subset. A further reported finding was that TCR beta sequences accurately predicted the HLA-A and HLA-B alleles for most subjects in the first cohort. The study listed 164 TCR beta chains as associated with cytomegalovirus. In both the original and validation cohorts, the classifier was reported to diagnose cytomegalovirus status with high specificity and sensitivity. Because counts were too low, seventeen rarely observed V segments, including chromosome 9 orphons, were excluded from the earlier analysis of 500 to 700 of the donors. A later genetic analysis associated a missense DCLRE1C variant with V-gene and J-gene trimming of TCR beta chains, and an independent cohort replicated the association. Most TCR sequences were seen in very few donors, while some public TCRs were found in many individuals. Strong co-occurrence of HLA alleles, especially DR and DQ, made assigning TCR associations to individual alleles difficult. A later analysis found that HLA-associated TCR beta chains were more clonally expanded and had lower generation probabilities than equally common non-associated chains. According to a later genetic analysis, donors in an Asian-associated ancestry cluster had fewer N-insertions in productive TCRs than the roughly 670-donor mean. In vitro tests confirmed that three of the cytomegalovirus-associated TCR beta chains recognize cytomegalovirus antigens. This cohort had only TCR beta chains sequenced, and the lack of alpha or paired-chain data limited which features could be detected. In an earlier analysis of fewer than 750 of the donors, most TCR beta V segments were observed in productive rearrangements about 87% or about 30% of the time, broadly matching IMGT annotations. It was suggested by the authors that the approach could potentially be generalized to other disease states and immunological phenotypes. For the cohort, immune exposure information was limited to CMV serostatus.

The cohort consisted of more than 650 healthy bone marrow donors. At the time of sampling, every cohort member was nominally healthy, though immune exposures that went unrecorded were likely present. The donor tested CMV seropositive, placing the donor among the 290 or so seropositive members of the cohort. A peripheral blood sample was provided by each donor, and peripheral blood mononuclear cells were used for TCR beta sequencing. Genomic DNA extraction from the blood cell samples was performed with the Qiagen DNeasy Blood Extraction Kit. Library generation was performed with the immunoSEQ multiplex PCR assay. A mixture of 60 forward primers for TCR Vbeta segments and 13 reverse primers for TCR Jbeta segments was used in the multiplex PCR. The CDR3 region of rearranged TCR beta genes was amplified from genomic DNA by a multiplex PCR assay. The Illumina HiSeq System was used to sequence the amplified TCR beta libraries as 87-base-pair reads. On the study's bioinformatics: In a later analysis, tens of millions of unique TCR beta chains were counted across the roughly 610 repertoires, and approximately 11 million of these chains were shared by at least two donors. Raw reads were error-corrected and collapsed into unique sequences with a nearest-neighbor algorithm that merged closely related sequences to remove PCR and sequencing errors. CDR3 sequences were aligned to IMGT reference sequences to assign V, D and J gene segments. For a sequence to be retained, at least a six-nucleotide match to both a V gene segment and a J gene segment was required. Rearrangements were called productive when the CDR3 lacked stop codons and stayed in frame with V and J; all others were non-productive. Following IMGT convention, CDR3 was defined as the stretch from the second conserved V-encoded cysteine up to the conserved J-encoded phenylalanine. Sequences without an unambiguous match to a single V gene segment were excluded from the earlier analysis of 450 to 750 of the donors. An earlier analysis of a few hundred of the donors called V segments functional above 56.7% productive rearrangements and segregating when the between-donor standard deviation exceeded 5%. A statistical classification framework was built for diagnosing cytomegalovirus status from the catalog of TCR beta chain sequences. V and J gene assignment, in a later analysis, came from comparing TCR nucleotide sequences with IMGT/GENE-DB human TR gene sequences. In a later analysis, CDR3 sequences and most-parsimonious VDJ recombination scenarios were assigned using the TCRdist pipeline. In a later analysis, every TCR beta chain was defined by the combination of its CDR3 amino acid sequence and its V-gene family, and reads without a unique V-gene family were dropped. In a later analysis, 450 to 600 highly shared, low-generation-probability nucleotide sequences were removed to address suspected cross-contamination and a sequencing artifact. In a later analysis, a clonal expansion index was calculated for each public chain from normalized within-repertoire ranks of inferred template counts. Generation probabilities in a later analysis came from a VDJ recombination model fitted to out-of-frame rearrangements, and those results were checked against IGoR. Hypergeometric tests were used in a later analysis to score TCR-TCR, TCR-HLA and TCR-CMV co-occurrence, with a repertoire-size bias correction applied to the TCR pairs. In a later analysis, false discovery rates were estimated by permuting HLA or CMV assignments 20 times. In a later analysis, co-occurring TCRs were grouped with DBSCAN, and TCRdist sequence similarity was added when clustering was performed within HLA-allele-positive subsets. Repertoires with fewer than 30,000 or more than 120,000 public chains, plus five repertoires with anomalous nucleotide sharing, were excluded from co-occurrence clustering. TCRdb mirrors the immuneACCESS table, restricted to in-frame sequences. Some clones are absent from its copies; in checked studies, under half trace to an unresolved V gene, and the reason for the others is unknown. That table is the source of V, J and clone size, and D and trimming were worked out from the DNA. The sample profile shows about 63,000 clones; 75% to 90% of them were found once. Roughly an eighth of the sample is in the top ten clones.

The germline V end is reduced by 10 bases and the J end by 6 bases; junction bases left unmatched: 5. The germline V gene supplies CDR1 SNHLY and CDR2 FYNNEI. The CDR3 goes from the cysteine to the phenylalanine over 14 residues. Only the CDR3 DNA is retained, 42 bases long and in frame from the first base. In the case of this clone: It lacks a known antigen. No clone much larger than this one lies a single base away; base qualities are absent.

This sequence originates from a woman aged 25 to 39 in good health and CMV-seropositive. The sample taken for sequencing was PBMCs. The V gene is TRBV2 and the J gene is TRBJ2-1, and 14 junctional nucleotides match TRBD2. CDR3 protein: CATRGLAGANEQFF. The nucleotide sequence reads TGTGCCACCAGGGGACTAGCGGGAGCCAATGAGCAGTTCTTC.